The clone carrying this T cell receptor (beta chain) has a count of ten or more. This CDR3 region has 14 residues. Trimming stripped 6 bases from V and 4 bases from J, with 13 bases between. CDR1 is LNHDA and CDR2 is SQIVND in the germline V gene (reference sequence). This record belongs to a study of blood T cell repertoires in COVID-19. About the research overall: Italy, Spain and the United States were the sources of the convalescent and acute COVID-19 samples.

Original data processing: Quantification of nucleated cells was approximated via reference gene primer amplification. Some clones are missing from TCRdb's copy, which holds only in-frame ones; the method was immunoSEQ multiplex PCR. V, J and clone size are those of that table, while D and trimming were read from the DNA. In the table there are around 98,000 clones, about 81% of which are singletons. This clonotype was obtained from a man between 65 and 85 years old with acute or convalescent COVID-19. V usage is TRBV19 and J usage is TRBJ2-1; perhaps TRBD2 as D (6 bases). Material: peripheral blood. CDR3 nucleotide sequence: TGTGCCAGTAGACGGGAGAGACCATACAATGAGCAGTTCTTC. This gives the protein CASRRERPYNEQFF.